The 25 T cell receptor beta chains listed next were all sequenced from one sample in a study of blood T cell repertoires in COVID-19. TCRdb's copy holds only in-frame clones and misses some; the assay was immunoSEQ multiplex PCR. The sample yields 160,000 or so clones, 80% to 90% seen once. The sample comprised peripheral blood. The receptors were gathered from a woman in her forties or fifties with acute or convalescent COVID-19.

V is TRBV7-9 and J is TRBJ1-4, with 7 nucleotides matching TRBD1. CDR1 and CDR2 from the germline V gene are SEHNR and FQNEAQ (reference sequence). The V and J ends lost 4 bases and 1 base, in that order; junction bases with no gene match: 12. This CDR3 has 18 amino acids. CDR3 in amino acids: CASSSPTGLEKTNEKLFF. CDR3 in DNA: TGTGCCAGCAGCTCCCCGACAGGGCTAGAAAAAACTAATGAAAAACTGTTTTTT.

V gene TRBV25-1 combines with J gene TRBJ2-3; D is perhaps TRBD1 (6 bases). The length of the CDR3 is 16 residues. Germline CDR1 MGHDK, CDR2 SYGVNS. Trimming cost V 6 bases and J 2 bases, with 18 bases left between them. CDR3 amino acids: CASRVGGRGFTDTQYF. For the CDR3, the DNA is TGTGCCAGCAGAGTTGGGGGCAGGGGATTCACAGATACGCAGTATTTT.

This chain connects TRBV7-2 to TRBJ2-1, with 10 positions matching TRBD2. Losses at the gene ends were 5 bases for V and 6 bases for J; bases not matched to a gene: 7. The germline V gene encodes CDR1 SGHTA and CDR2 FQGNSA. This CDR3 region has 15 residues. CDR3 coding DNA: TGTGCCAGCAGCCCCGGACTAGCGGAGTCCAATGAGCAGTTCTTC. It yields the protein CASSPGLAESNEQFF.

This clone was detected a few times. The CDR3 DNA is TGTGCCAGCAGGGCAAGGGGGGGCTATGGCTACACCTTC. This gives the protein CASRARGGYGYTF. The rearrangement joins TRBV5-4 to TRBJ1-2, with a tentative D call TRBD1 (6 bases). V shed 5 bases and J shed 4 bases, with 12 bases lying between them. This CDR3 has 13 amino acids. Germline V gene sequence: CDR1 SGHNT, CDR2 YYREEE (reference sequence). The variable domain in full, with the rest retrieved from reference TRBV5-4 and TRBJ1-2, is ETGVTQSPTHLIKTRGQQVTLRCSSQSGHNTVSWYQQALGQGPQFIFQYYREEENGRGNFPPRFSGLQFPNYSSELNVNALELDDSALYLCASRARGGYGYTFGSGTRLTVV.

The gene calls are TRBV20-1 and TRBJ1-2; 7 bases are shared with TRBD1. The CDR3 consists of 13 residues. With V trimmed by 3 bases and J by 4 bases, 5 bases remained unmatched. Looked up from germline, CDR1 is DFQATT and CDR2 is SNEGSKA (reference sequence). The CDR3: CSASNPGGYGYTF. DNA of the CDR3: TGCAGTGCTAGTAACCCAGGGGGCTATGGCTACACCTTC.

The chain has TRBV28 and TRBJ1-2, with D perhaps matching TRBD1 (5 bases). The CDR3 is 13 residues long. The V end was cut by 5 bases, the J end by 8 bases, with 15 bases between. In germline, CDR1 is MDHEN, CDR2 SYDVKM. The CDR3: CASSHLWGEGYTF. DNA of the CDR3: TGTGCCAGCAGTCATTTGTGGGGGGAAGGCTACACCTTC.

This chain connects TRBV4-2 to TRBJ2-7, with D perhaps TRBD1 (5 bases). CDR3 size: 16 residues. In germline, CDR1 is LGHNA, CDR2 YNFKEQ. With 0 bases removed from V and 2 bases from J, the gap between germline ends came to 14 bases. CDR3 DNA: TGTGCCAGCAGCCAAGACCATACGACAGTTACCTACGAGCAGTACTTC. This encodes CASSQDHTTVTYEQYF.

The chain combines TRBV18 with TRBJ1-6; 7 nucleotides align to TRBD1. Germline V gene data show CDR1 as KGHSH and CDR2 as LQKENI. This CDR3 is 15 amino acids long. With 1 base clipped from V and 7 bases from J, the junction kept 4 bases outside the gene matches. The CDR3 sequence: CASSPQGAGNSPLHF. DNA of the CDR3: TGTGCCAGCTCACCACAGGGGGCCGGGAATTCACCCCTCCACTTT. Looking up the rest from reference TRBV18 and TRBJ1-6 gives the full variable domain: NAGVMQNPRHLVRRRGQEARLRCSPMKGHSHVYWYRQLPEEGLKFMVYLQKENIIDESGMPKERFSAEFPKEGPSILRIQQVVRGDSAAYFCASSPQGAGNSPLHFGNGTRLTVT.

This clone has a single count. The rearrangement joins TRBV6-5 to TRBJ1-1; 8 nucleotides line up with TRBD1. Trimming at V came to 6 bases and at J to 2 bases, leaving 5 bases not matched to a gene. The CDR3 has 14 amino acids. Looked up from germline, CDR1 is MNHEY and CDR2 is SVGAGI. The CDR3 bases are TGTGCCAGCAGCTTGACAGGGGAAAACACTGAAGCTTTCTTT. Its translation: CASSLTGENTEAFF.

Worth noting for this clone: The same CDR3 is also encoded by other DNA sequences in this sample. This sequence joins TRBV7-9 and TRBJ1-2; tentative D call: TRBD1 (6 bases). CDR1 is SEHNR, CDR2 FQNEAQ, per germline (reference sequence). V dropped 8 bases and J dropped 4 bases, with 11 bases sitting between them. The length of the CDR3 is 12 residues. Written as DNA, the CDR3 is TGTGCCAGCTCCCTGGACAGCTATGGCTACACCTTC. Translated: CASSLDSYGYTF. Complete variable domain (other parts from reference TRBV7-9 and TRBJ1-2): DTGVSQNPRHKITKRGQNVTFRCDPISEHNRLYWYRQTLGQGPEFLTYFQNEAQLEKSRLLSDRFSAERPKGSFSTLEIQRTEQGDSAMYLCASSLDSYGYTFGSGTRLTVV.

The CDR3 nucleotides read TGTGCCATCAGTGACTTTGACAGGACTGATGAGCAGTTCTTC. It codes for CAISDFDRTDEQFF. The chain uses TRBV10-3 and TRBJ2-1; weak D call: TRBD1 (6 bases). CDR1 and CDR2 from the germline V gene are ENHRY and SYGVKD. The CDR3 is 14 amino acids. V was cut by 3 bases and J by 8 bases, with 14 bases left in between.

The CDR3 DNA sequence: TGTGCCAGCAGCTGGATTCTAGCGGGAGGAGAGACCCAGTACTTC. Protein: CASSWILAGGETQYF. The V gene is TRBV7-9, the J gene TRBJ2-5, with TRBD2 matching over 11 bases. Germline V CDR1 and CDR2: SEHNR, FQNEAQ (reference sequence). After removal of 4 bases from V and 4 bases from J, the junction contained 5 bases not matched to a gene. The CDR3 extends over 15 amino acids.

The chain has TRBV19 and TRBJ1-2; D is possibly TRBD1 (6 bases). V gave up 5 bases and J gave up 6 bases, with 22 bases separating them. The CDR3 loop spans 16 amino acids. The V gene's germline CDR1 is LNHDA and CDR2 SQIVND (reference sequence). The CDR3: CASSEDPEGGRNGYTF. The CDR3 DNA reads TGTGCCAGTAGTGAAGATCCCGAGGGGGGGAGGAATGGCTACACCTTC.

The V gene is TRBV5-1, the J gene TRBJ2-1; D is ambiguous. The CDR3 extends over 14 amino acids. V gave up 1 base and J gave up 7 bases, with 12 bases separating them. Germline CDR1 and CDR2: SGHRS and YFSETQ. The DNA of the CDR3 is TGCGCCAGCAGCTTGTACTTGATTCCTAATGAGCAGTTCTTC. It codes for CASSLYLIPNEQFF.

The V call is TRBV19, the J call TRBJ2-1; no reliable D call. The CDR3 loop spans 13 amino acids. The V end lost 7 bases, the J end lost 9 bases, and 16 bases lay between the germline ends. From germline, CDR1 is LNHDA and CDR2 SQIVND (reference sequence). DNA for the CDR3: TGTGCCAGTACTCCAGAGGCGGTTAGTGAGCAGTTCTTC. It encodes CASTPEAVSEQFF.

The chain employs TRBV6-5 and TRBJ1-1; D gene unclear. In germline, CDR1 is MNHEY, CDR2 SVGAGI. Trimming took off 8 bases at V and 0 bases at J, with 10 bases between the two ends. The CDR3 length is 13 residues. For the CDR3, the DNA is TGTGCCAGCCACGGGGTCCTGAACACTGAAGCTTTCTTT. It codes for CASHGVLNTEAFF.

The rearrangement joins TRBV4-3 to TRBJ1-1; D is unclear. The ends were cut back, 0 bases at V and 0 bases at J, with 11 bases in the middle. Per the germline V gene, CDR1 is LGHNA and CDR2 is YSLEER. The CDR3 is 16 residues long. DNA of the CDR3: TGCGCCAGCAGCCAAGAGCCCGCGGGGATGAACACTGAAGCTTTCTTT. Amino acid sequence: CASSQEPAGMNTEAFF.

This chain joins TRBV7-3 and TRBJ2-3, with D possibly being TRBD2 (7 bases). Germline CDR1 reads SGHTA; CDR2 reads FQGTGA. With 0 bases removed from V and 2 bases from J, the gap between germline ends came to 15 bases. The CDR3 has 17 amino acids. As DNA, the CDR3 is TGTGCCAGCAGCTTAACGTCGGCGGGGGCCCTCACAGATACGCAGTATTTT. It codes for CASSLTSAGALTDTQYF.

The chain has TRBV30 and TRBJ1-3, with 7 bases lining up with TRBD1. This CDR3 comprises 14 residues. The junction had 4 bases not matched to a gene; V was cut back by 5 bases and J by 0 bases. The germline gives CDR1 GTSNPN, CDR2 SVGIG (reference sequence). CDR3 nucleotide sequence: TGTGCCTGGTCAAAGGGGGCCTCTGGAAACACCATATATTTT. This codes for CAWSKGASGNTIYF.

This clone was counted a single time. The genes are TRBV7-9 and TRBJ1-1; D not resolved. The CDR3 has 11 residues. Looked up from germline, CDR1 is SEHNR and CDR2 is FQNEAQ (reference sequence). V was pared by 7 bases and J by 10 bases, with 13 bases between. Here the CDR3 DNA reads TGTGCCAGCACCTCGGAACGGGGAGCTTTCTTT. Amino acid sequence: CASTSERGAFF.

CDR3 sequence reads: CAWSTQPGGGYEQFF. DNA for the CDR3: TGTGCCTGGAGTACTCAACCTGGCGGGGGCTATGAGCAGTTCTTC. V is TRBV30 and J is TRBJ2-1; D perhaps matches TRBD2 (7 bases). CDR3 length equals 15 residues. From germline, CDR1 is GTSNPN and CDR2 SVGIG (reference sequence). The V and J ends lost 2 bases and 8 bases respectively, with 19 bases between them.

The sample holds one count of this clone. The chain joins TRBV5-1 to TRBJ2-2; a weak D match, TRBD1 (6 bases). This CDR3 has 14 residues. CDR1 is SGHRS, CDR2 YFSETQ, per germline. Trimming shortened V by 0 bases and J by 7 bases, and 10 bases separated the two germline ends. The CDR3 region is CASSLGRTDGELFF. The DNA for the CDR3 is TGCGCCAGCAGCTTGGGAAGGACAGACGGGGAGCTGTTTTTT.

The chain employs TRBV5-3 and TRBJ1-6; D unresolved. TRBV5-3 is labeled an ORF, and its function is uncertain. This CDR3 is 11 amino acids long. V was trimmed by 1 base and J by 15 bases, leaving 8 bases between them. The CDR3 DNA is TGTGCCAGAAGCTTGAGAGGGAGCCTCCACTTT. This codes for CARSLRGSLHF.

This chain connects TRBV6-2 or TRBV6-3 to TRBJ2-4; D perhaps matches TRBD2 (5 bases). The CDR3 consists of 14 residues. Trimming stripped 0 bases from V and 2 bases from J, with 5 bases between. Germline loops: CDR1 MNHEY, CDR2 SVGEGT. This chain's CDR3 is CASSYSGTKNIQYF. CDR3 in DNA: TGTGCCAGCAGTTACTCCGGGACCAAAAACATTCAGTACTTC.

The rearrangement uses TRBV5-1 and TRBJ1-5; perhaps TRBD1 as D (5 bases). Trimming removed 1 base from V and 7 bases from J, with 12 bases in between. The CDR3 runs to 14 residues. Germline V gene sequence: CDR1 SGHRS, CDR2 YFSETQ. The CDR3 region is CASSLIGEGQPQHF. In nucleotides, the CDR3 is TGCGCCAGCAGCTTGATCGGGGAGGGGCAGCCCCAGCATTTT.